One and the same sample provided the 17 T cell receptor beta chains below, sequenced in a study of T cells after yellow fever vaccination. TCRdb independently ran MiXCR on the 5' RACE reads; one entry per CDR3 protein. The table records a few hundred thousand distinct CDR3 sequences, roughly 8.7% of them present only once. The sample here was CD4+ T cells sorted from PBMCs, taken 5 days after the yellow fever booster vaccination. These receptors were obtained from a man younger than 35 who received the YFV17D yellow fever vaccine.

The sample holds a few counts of this clonotype. This chain joins TRBV5-1 and TRBJ2-7; 9 bases are a match to TRBD2. Germline CDR1 is SGHRS and CDR2 is YFSETQ. The V and J ends lost 4 bases and 0 bases, in that order; junction bases with no gene match: 5. The length of the CDR3 is 15 residues. Here the CDR3 DNA reads TGCGCCAGCAGCGCCGGGACTAGCAACTCCTACGAGCAGTACTTC. Its protein product is CASSAGTSNSYEQYF.

This clonotype occurred a few times. The chain recombines TRBV15 with TRBJ2-7, with D possibly being TRBD2 (5 bases). The length of the CDR3 is 13 residues. V lost 5 bases to trimming and J lost 0 bases, with 8 bases between them. Germline V gene lookup returns CDR1 LNHNV and CDR2 YYDKDF (reference sequence). The CDR3 nucleotides are TGTGCCACCAGCTATGACTACTCCTACGAGCAGTACTTC. Translation: CATSYDYSYEQYF.

This clonotype was observed many times. This chain joins TRBV7-3 and TRBJ1-1; D is perhaps TRBD1 (5 bases). Trimming removed 5 bases at V and 1 base at J, with 11 bases between. Germline-derived CDR1 and CDR2 are SGHTA and FQGTGA. The CDR3 totals 14 residues. The CDR3 here is CASSQHGANTEAFF. The CDR3 DNA reads TGTGCCAGCAGCCAACACGGGGCGAACACTGAAGCTTTCTTT.

The V gene is TRBV6-5, the J gene TRBJ2-7, with D possibly TRBD2 on 5 matching bases. V lost 8 bases, J lost 3 bases, and 11 bases lay in between. CDR1 is MNHEY, CDR2 SVGAGI, per germline. CDR3 length equals 12 residues. Here the CDR3 DNA reads TGTGCCAGCGGCATAGGGAGCTACGAGCAGTACTTC. The encoded protein is CASGIGSYEQYF.

The chain employs TRBV20-1 and TRBJ2-5; 16 bases align to TRBD2. CDR3 length: 16 residues. Germline V gene lookup returns CDR1 DFQATT and CDR2 SNEGSKA (reference sequence). Trimming cost V 5 bases and J 5 bases; bases outside gene matches: 8. The CDR3 reads CSASGLAGGPPETQYF. The CDR3 DNA is TGCAGTGCTTCGGGACTAGCGGGGGGGCCGCCCGAGACCCAGTACTTC.

This clonotype was found many times. The genes are TRBV10-3 and TRBJ1-5, with D tentatively TRBD1 (5 bases). CDR3 length equals 14 residues. From germline, CDR1 is ENHRY and CDR2 SYGVKD. Trimming stripped 4 bases from V and 5 bases from J, with 12 bases between. CDR3 region: CAISGDLNDQPQHF. DNA of the CDR3: TGTGCCATCAGTGGGGACCTGAACGATCAGCCCCAGCATTTT.

In this sample, this clonotype turned up once. The chain combines TRBV5-4 with TRBJ2-2, with TRBD2 matching 8 bases. Germline lookup yields CDR1 SGHNT and CDR2 YYREEE (reference sequence). The J segment lost 1 base and the V segment lost 1 base, leaving 3 bases of the junction unmatched. CDR3 length: 16 residues. The CDR3 region is CASSLIGGENTGELFF. In nucleotides, the CDR3 is TGTGCCAGCAGCTTGATCGGGGGGGAGAACACCGGGGAGCTGTTTTTT. The full variable domain, its missing parts supplied by reference TRBV5-4 and TRBJ2-2, is ETGVTQSPTHLIKTRGQQVTLRCSSQSGHNTVSWYQQALGQGPQFIFQYYREEENGRGNFPPRFSGLQFPNYSSELNVNALELDDSALYLCASSLIGGENTGELFFGEGSRLTVL.

In this sample, this clonotype turned up a few times. CDR3 nucleotides: TGCGCCAGCAGCTTGGAAATCAGGGACACTGAAGCTTTCTTT. It translates to CASSLEIRDTEAFF. The chain couples TRBV5-1 to TRBJ1-1; D is perhaps TRBD1 (5 bases). The V end was cut by 0 bases, the J end by 3 bases, with 9 bases between. The CDR3 contains 14 residues. Looked up from germline, CDR1 is SGHRS and CDR2 is YFSETQ.

The J gene is TRBJ2-7, the V gene TRBV5-4; no clear D. The CDR3 contains 14 residues. Trimming cost V 0 bases and J 6 bases, with 13 bases left between them. Germline values: CDR1 SGHNT, CDR2 YYREEE (reference sequence). The CDR3 sequence: CASSLVAADSEQYF. Here the CDR3 DNA reads TGTGCCAGCAGCTTGGTGGCAGCCGACTCCGAGCAGTACTTC.

The chain links TRBV5-1 to TRBJ2-5, with D unresolved. Germline V gene data show CDR1 as SGHRS and CDR2 as YFSETQ. There are 12 residues in the CDR3. The V end was cut by 0 bases, the J end by 5 bases, with 5 bases between. The CDR3 spells CASSLAWETQYF. CDR3 coding DNA: TGCGCCAGCAGCTTGGCTTGGGAGACCCAGTACTTC. Filled out from reference TRBV5-1 and TRBJ2-5, the complete variable domain reads KAGVTQTPRYLIKTRGQQVTLSCSPISGHRSVSWYQQTPGQGLQFLFEYFSETQRNKGNFPGRFSGRQFSNSRSEMNVSTLELGDSALYLCASSLAWETQYFGPGTRLLVL.

The J gene is TRBJ2-3, the V gene TRBV2, with D possibly TRBD2 on 5 matching bases. This CDR3 has 14 amino acids. Per the germline V gene, CDR1 is SNHLY and CDR2 is FYNNEI. Trimming took off 7 bases at V and 1 base at J, with 12 bases between the two ends. CDR3 loop: CASNRLSRTDTQYF. The DNA for the CDR3 is TGTGCCAGCAACCGACTAAGCCGCACAGATACGCAGTATTTT.

This clonotype was counted at least ten times. The chain links TRBV5-1 to TRBJ2-6; 8 bases align to TRBD1. The V segment lost 6 bases and the J segment 3 bases; nucleotides outside the gene matches: 5. Germline V lookup: CDR1 SGHRS, CDR2 YFSETQ. The CDR3 runs to 15 residues. For the CDR3, the DNA is TGCGCCAGCACGAGGACAGGGATTGGGGCCAACGTCCTGACTTTC. Translation: CASTRTGIGANVLTF.

The chain is built from TRBV20-1 and TRBJ1-1, with a tentative D call TRBD1 (6 bases). Trimming took off 3 bases at V and 3 bases at J, with 11 bases between the two ends. The germline gives CDR1 DFQATT, CDR2 SNEGSKA (reference sequence). CDR3 length: 13 amino acids. This chain's CDR3 is CSASGGLYTEAFF. In DNA, the CDR3 is TGCAGTGCTAGTGGGGGCCTATACACTGAAGCTTTCTTT.

The chain carries TRBV11-2 and TRBJ2-1, with 9 positions matching TRBD2. Trimming took 5 bases from V and 5 from J; bases not matched to a gene: 13. CDR3 length: 17 residues. Germline lookup yields CDR1 SGHAT and CDR2 FQNNGV. CDR3 residues: CASSPLRSGTSNNEQFF. CDR3 nucleotides: TGTGCCAGCAGCCCACTCCGTTCCGGGACTAGCAACAATGAGCAGTTCTTC.

This clonotype was found a few times. The chain uses TRBV18 and TRBJ2-3, with D unresolved. This CDR3 spans 15 amino acids. V dropped 2 bases and J dropped 3 bases, with 12 bases sitting between them. CDR1 is KGHSH, CDR2 LQKENI, per germline. CDR3: CASSPKLVRTDTQYF. The CDR3 DNA follows: TGTGCCAGCTCACCAAAATTGGTCCGAACAGATACGCAGTATTTT.

In its sample, this clonotype was seen a few times. V is TRBV6-6 and J is TRBJ2-5, with D uncertain. V lost 0 bases and J lost 4, with 6 bases in between. CDR3 size: 13 residues. Germline V gene lookup returns CDR1 MNHNY and CDR2 SVGAGI (reference sequence). The CDR3 bases are TGTGCCAGCAGTTACTCTATCCGAGAGACCCAGTACTTC. Protein sequence: CASSYSIRETQYF.

This clonotype was seen more than once but under ten times. This chain links TRBV6-5 with TRBJ1-1, with D unclear. Trimming removed 1 base from V and 3 bases from J, with 9 bases in between. The CDR3 loop spans 14 amino acids. CDR1 is MNHEY and CDR2 is SVGAGI in the germline V gene. CDR3 nucleotides: TGTGCCAGCAGTTACTTTTCTGGGGACACTGAAGCTTTCTTT. Translation: CASSYFSGDTEAFF.